The 3 T cell receptor beta chains below were found in one sample sequenced in a study of T cell repertoires in cytomegalovirus infection. TCRdb recomputed calls from the reads with MiXCR, one row per CDR3 protein. Among approximately 550,000 distinct CDR3 sequences listed, 15% to 20% were seen once. The sequencing input was CD8+ T cells from PBMCs. These TCRs come from a human donor in good health (CMV status not recorded). Some clones in this sample may be carry-over from other donors' samples.

This chain joins TRBV6-6 and TRBJ2-5, with TRBD2 matching over 13 bases. V shed 7 bases and J 5 bases; nucleotides not matched to a gene: 7. The CDR3 consists of 15 residues. Germline V gene data show CDR1 as MNHNY and CDR2 as SVGAGI (reference sequence). The CDR3 nucleotides read TGTGCCAGCATAGGACTAGCGGGGGCTCCCGAGACCCAGTACTTC. It is translated as CASIGLAGAPETQYF.

In this sample, this clonotype is medium-sized (0.01 to 0.1%). The V call is TRBV28, the J call TRBJ2-7; TRBD2 is a possible D gene (5 bases). The CDR3 extends over 13 amino acids. Trimming left V 6 bases short and J 2 bases short, with 11 bases between. Germline-derived CDR1 and CDR2 are MDHEN and SYDVKM. The CDR3: CASRAGPTYEQYF. CDR3 coding DNA: TGTGCCAGCAGGGCGGGTCCAACCTACGAGCAGTACTTC.

This clonotype appeared a few times. This chain connects TRBV11-1 to TRBJ2-7; D gene ambiguous. The V end lost 5 bases, the J end lost 5 bases, and 13 bases lay between the germline ends. The CDR3 is 13 amino acids. Germline V gives CDR1 SGHAT, CDR2 FQDESV (reference sequence). The CDR3 loop is CASSADGLHEQYF. The CDR3 DNA is TGTGCCAGCAGCGCAGACGGGTTACACGAGCAGTACTTC.